This T cell receptor beta chain was documented in a study of cytomegalovirus exposure and HLA in healthy donors. The length of the CDR3 is 13 residues. The germline CDR1 and CDR2 sequences are SNHLY and FYNNEI. Between the trimmed V and J ends, which lost 4 bases and 5 bases, there was a span of 11 bases. The PCR made use of 60 Vbeta and 13 Jbeta primers. The data were produced by immunoSEQ multiplex PCR, yet TCRdb's version contains in-frame clones alone and is incomplete. The sample includes 200,000 to 250,000 clones, approximately 84% of them seen just once. The clonotype originates from a woman aged 40 to 55 in good health and CMV-seronegative. The chain recombines TRBV2 with TRBJ2-5; a possible D gene is TRBD1 (6 bases). The sequenced sample consisted of PBMCs. CDR3 DNA: TGTGCCAGCAGTGTACAGGGTCGGGAGACCCAGTACTTC. It is translated as CASSVQGRETQYF.